This T cell receptor (beta chain) is drawn from a study of blood T cell repertoires in COVID-19. Background on the study: Sources were T cells, B-cell-depleted T cells, or PBMCs; the material itself was cDNA or gDNA.

This CDR3 region has 15 residues. Germline CDR1 reads SGHRS; CDR2 reads YFSETQ. Trimming removed 1 base from V and 7 bases from J, with 12 bases in between. Produced via immunoSEQ multiplex PCR; TCRdb's table is partial and in-frame only. The sample records under 200,000 clones, 70% to 90% being singletons. Clinical histories supplied by participants themselves formed the basis of cohort assignment. Each recovered donor of Cohort 3 presented with two negative PCRs, clearance, or symptom resolution. The receptor's source is a woman under 30 who had recovered from COVID-19. The sample comprised PBMCs or T cells enriched from blood (not recorded which). The chain employs TRBV5-1 and TRBJ1-6, with a weak D call TRBD1 (5 bases). The CDR3 region is CASSLRAGTNSPLHF. The CDR3 coding sequence is TGCGCCAGCAGCTTGAGGGCGGGGACGAATTCACCCCTCCACTTT. The whole variable domain, remainder taken from reference TRBV5-1 and TRBJ1-6, is KAGVTQTPRYLIKTRGQQVTLSCSPISGHRSVSWYQQTPGQGLQFLFEYFSETQRNKGNFPGRFSGRQFSNSRSEMNVSTLELGDSALYLCASSLRAGTNSPLHFGNGTRLTVT.